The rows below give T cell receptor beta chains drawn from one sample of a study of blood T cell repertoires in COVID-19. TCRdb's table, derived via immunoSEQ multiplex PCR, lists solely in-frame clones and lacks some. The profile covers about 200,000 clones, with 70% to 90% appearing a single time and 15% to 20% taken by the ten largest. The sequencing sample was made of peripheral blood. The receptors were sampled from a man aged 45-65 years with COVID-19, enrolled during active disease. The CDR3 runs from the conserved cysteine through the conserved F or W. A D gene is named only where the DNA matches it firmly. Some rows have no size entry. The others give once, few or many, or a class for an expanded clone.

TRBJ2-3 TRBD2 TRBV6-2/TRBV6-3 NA TGTGCCAGCAGTTACCCCCTCACGGGGGGGAGCACAGATACGCAGTATTTT CASSYPLTGGSTDTQYF
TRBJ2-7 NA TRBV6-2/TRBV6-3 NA TGTGCCAGCAGTTACACGGTCACCTACGAGCAGTACTTC CASSYTVTYEQYF
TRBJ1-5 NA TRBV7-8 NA TGTGCCAGCAGCTTAGGACAGTCGGTCAGTCAGCCCCAGCATTTT CASSLGQSVSQPQHF
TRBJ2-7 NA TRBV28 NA TGTGCCAGCAGGAGGATACCATACGAGCAGTACTTC CASRRIPYEQYF
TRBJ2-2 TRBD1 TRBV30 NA TGTGCCTGGAGGGGACAGGGAAACACCGGGGAGCTGTTTTTT CAWRGQGNTGELFF
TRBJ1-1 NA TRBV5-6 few TGTGCCAGCAGCTTGGCCGGGATCCCCACTGAAGCTTTCTTT CASSLAGIPTEAFF
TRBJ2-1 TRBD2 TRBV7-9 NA TGTGCCAGCCTAGCGGGAGGGCTAAATGAGCAGTTCTTC CASLAGGLNEQFF
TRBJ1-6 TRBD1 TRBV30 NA TGTGCCTGGAGTATAGACAGGGGCACCAGCTATAATTCACCCCTCCACTTT CAWSIDRGTSYNSPLHF
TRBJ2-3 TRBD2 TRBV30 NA TGTGCCTGGAGTCCAAGGCGGGAGGGATTGGATACGCAGTATTTT CAWSPRREGLDTQYF
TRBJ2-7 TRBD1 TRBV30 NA TGTGCCTGGAGTAAGGGACAGGGGCCGACCTACGAGCAGTACTTC CAWSKGQGPTYEQYF
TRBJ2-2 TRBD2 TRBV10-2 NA TGCGCCAGCAGTGAGTCGGGGACTAGTTACACCGGGGAGCTGTTTTTT CASSESGTSYTGELFF
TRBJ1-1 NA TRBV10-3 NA TGTGCCATCAGGAAGACAGAAAACACTGAAGCTTTCTTT CAIRKTENTEAFF
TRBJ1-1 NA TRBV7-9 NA TGTGCCAGCAGCCGAGGACAGCCGAACACTGAAGCTTTCTTT CASSRGQPNTEAFF
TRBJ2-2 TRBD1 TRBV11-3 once TGTGCCAGCAGCCCTGGATTTATTATGAGCAGGGGGCCCCACACCGGGGAGCTGTTTTTT CASSPGFIMSRGPHTGELFF
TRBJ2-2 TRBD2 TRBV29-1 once TGCAGCGCTCGGACTAGCGCCAACACCGGGGAGCTGTTTTTT CSARTSANTGELFF
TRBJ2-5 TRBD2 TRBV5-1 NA TGCGCCAGCAGCCCAGGACTAGCGGGAGGGCCCCAGGGGGAGACCCAGTACTTC CASSPGLAGGPQGETQYF
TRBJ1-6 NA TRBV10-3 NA TGTGCCATCAGGGGTGAGGGCTATAATTCACCCCTCCACTTT CAIRGEGYNSPLHF
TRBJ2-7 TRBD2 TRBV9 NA TGTGCCAGCAGCGCTAGCGGGGGGCTCGAGGAGCAGTACTTC CASSASGGLEEQYF
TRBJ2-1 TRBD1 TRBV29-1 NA TGCAGCGTTGCAGGACAGGGGGCGCTAAACGATGAGCAGTTCTTC CSVAGQGALNDEQFF
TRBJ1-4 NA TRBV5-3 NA TGTGCCAGAAGCCCAGTCAGGGAAGCCGATGAAAAACTGTTTTTT CARSPVREADEKLFF
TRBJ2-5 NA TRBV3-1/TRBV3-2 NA TGTGCCAGCAGCCAACAACGAAGCGGGTCCCAAGAGACCCAGTACTTC CASSQQRSGSQETQYF
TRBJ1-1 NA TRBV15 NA TGTGCCACCAGCAGCGGCGGGAACACTGAAGCTTTCTTT CATSSGGNTEAFF
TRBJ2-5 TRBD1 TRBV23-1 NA TGCGCCACTTCGACAGGGCACCGGACCCAGTACTTC CATSTGHRTQYF
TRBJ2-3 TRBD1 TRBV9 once TGTGCCAGCAGCGTAGTGGGACAGGGAGCAGATACGCAGTATTTT CASSVVGQGADTQYF
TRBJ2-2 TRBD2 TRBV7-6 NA TGTGCCAGCAGCTTAGGGGATAGCGGGATATCAGGGGAGCTGTTTTTT CASSLGDSGISGELFF
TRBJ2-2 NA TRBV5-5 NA TGTGCCAGCAGCTTGTCTGGACAGAACACCGGGGAGCTGTTTTTT CASSLSGQNTGELFF
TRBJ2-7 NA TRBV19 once TGTGCCAGTAGTGCCGGAGGACGGCAGTACTTC CASSAGGRQYF
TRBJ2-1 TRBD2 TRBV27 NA TGTGCCACCAGGACTAGCGGGGGGGCGGAGAATGAGCAGTTCTTC CATRTSGGAENEQFF
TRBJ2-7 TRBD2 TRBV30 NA TGTGCCTGGAGTCCGGGACTAGCGGAGCAGTACTTC CAWSPGLAEQYF
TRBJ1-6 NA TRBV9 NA TGTGCCAGCAGCGTAGAAGGGCAGGGTGAGAATTCACCCCTCCACTTT CASSVEGQGENSPLHF
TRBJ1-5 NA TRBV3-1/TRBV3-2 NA TGTGCCAGCAGCCGGCGGGAAGACCAGCCCCAGCATTTT CASSRREDQPQHF
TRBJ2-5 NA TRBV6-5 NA TGTGCCAGCAGGGGCTTCTCGGAGACCCAGTACTTC CASRGFSETQYF
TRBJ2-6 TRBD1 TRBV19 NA TGTGCCAGTAGTCTCAGGGGGTCCGGGGCCAACGTCCTGACTTTC CASSLRGSGANVLTF
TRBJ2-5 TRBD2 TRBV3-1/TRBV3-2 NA TGTGCCAGCAGCCAAGGATTAGCGGGGTACCAAGAGACCCAGTACTTC CASSQGLAGYQETQYF
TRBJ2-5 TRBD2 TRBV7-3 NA TGTGCCAGCAGTAGACTAGCAGGGGAGACCCAGTACTTC CASSRLAGETQYF
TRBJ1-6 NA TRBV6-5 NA TGTGCCAGCAGGGACAGCCCCTATAATTCACCCCTCCACTTT CASRDSPYNSPLHF
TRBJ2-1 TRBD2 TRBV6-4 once TGTGCCAGCAGTGTGCGGGGGGGCTCCTTTGAGCAGTTCTTC CASSVRGGSFEQFF
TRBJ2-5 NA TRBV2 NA TGTGCCAGCAGTCCAGGGACTTGGGAGACCCAGTACTTC CASSPGTWETQYF
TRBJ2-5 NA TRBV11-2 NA TGTGCCAGCAGGAGGACAGACTACCAAGAGACCCAGTACTTC CASRRTDYQETQYF
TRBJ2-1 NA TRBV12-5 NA TGTGCTAGTGGCGGGGGACAGAGCTCCTACAATGAGCAGTTCTTC CASGGGQSSYNEQFF
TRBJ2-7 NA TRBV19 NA TGTGCCAGTAGTATTTCTCCCTACGAGCAGTACTTC CASSISPYEQYF
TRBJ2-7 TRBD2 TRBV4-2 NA TGTGCCAGCAGCCATACCAGCGGGGGGGCCTCCTACGAGCAGTACTTC CASSHTSGGASYEQYF
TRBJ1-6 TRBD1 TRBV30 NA TGTGCCTGGAGTGCCCTACAGGGGGGAGATTCACCCCTCCACTTT CAWSALQGGDSPLHF